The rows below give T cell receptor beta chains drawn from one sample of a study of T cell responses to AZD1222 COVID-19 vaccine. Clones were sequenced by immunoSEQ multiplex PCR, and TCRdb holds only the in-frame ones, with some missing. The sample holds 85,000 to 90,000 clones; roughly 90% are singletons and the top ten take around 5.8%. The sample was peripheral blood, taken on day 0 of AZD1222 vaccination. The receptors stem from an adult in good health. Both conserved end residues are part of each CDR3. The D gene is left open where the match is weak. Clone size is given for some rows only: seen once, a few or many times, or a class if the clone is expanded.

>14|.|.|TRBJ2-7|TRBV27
CASSARAYSYEQYF
TGTGCCAGCAGTGCACGAGCCTACTCCTACGAGCAGTACTTC
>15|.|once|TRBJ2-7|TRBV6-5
CASSYSQTQSYEQYF
TGTGCCAGCAGCTACTCCCAGACCCAATCCTACGAGCAGTACTTC
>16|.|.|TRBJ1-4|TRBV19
CASRGGQLTTNEKLFF
TGTGCCAGTAGGGGAGGACAGCTTACAACTAATGAAAAACTGTTTTTT
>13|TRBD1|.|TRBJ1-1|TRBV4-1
CASSPPGQSEAFF
TGCGCCAGCAGCCCTCCGGGACAGTCTGAAGCTTTCTTT
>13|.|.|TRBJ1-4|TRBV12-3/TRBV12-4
CASTAGAGEKLFF
TGTGCCAGCACCGCGGGGGCAGGGGAAAAACTGTTTTTT
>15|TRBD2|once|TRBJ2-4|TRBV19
CASSTPGGERNIQYF
TGTGCCAGTAGTACCCCGGGGGGGGAGAGAAACATTCAGTACTTC
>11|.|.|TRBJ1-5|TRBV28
CASTSDQPQHF
TGTGCCAGCACGTCGGATCAGCCCCAGCATTTT
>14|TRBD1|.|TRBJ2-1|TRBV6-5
CASRQGVGYNEQFF
TGTGCCAGCAGACAGGGGGTGGGGTACAATGAGCAGTTCTTC
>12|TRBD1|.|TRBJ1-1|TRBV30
CAWSLGQGEAFF
TGTGCCTGGAGTCTTGGACAGGGGGAAGCTTTCTTT
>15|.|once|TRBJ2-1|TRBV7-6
CASSLTGTLYNEQFF
TGTGCCAGCAGCTTAACGGGGACCCTCTACAATGAGCAGTTCTTC
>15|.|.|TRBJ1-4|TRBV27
CASSSSRASNEKLFF
TGTGCCAGCAGCTCCTCGAGGGCTTCTAATGAAAAACTGTTTTTT
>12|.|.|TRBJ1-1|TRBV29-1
CSVELPYTEAFF
TGCAGCGTTGAATTACCTTACACTGAAGCTTTCTTT
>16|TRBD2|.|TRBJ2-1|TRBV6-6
CASSWVPSGSSNEQFF
TGTGCCAGCAGTTGGGTCCCTAGCGGGAGTTCCAATGAGCAGTTCTTC
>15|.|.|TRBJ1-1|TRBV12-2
CASRLADRVDTEAFF
TGTGCAAGTCGCTTAGCGGACAGGGTGGACACTGAAGCTTTCTTT
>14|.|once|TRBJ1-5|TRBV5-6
CASSLGGGVMPQHF
TGTGCCAGCAGCTTGGGGGGCGGGGTTATGCCCCAGCATTTT
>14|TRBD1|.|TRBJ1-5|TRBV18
CASSQDRGDQPQHF
TGTGCCAGCTCTCAGGACAGGGGTGATCAGCCCCAGCATTTT
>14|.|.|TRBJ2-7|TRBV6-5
CASSYDYQGNEQYF
TGTGCCAGCAGTTACGATTATCAGGGGAACGAGCAGTACTTC
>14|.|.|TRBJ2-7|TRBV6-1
CASSDDPGNYEQYF
TGTGCCAGCAGTGATGACCCTGGTAACTACGAGCAGTACTTC
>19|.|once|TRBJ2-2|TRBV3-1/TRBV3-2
CASSQSSIFGHTNTGELFF
TGTGCCAGCAGCCAATCTTCCATTTTTGGACATACGAACACCGGGGAGCTGTTTTTT
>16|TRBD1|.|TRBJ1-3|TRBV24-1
CATSDPRQGSGNTIYF
TGTGCCACCAGTGATCCGCGACAGGGTTCTGGAAACACCATATATTTT
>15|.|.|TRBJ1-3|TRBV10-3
CAIRTGTLEGNTIYF
TGTGCCATCAGAACAGGGACCCTGGAGGGAAACACCATATATTTT
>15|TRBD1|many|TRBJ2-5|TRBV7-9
CASSLPGQGQETQYF
TGTGCCAGCAGCTTACCCGGACAGGGCCAAGAGACCCAGTACTTC
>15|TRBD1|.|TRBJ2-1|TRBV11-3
CASSLGGQSYNEQFF
TGTGCCAGCAGCTTAGGGGGACAGTCCTACAATGAGCAGTTCTTC
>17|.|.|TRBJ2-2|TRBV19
CASSIDAVNLNTGELFF
TGTGCCAGTAGTATAGATGCGGTAAATTTGAACACCGGGGAGCTGTTTTTT
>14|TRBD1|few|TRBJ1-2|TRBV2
CASSYRDRDYGYTF
TGTGCCAGCAGTTACCGGGACAGGGACTATGGCTACACCTTC
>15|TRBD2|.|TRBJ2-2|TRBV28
CASHPSGRYVGELFF
TGTGCCAGCCACCCTAGCGGGAGGTACGTCGGGGAGCTGTTTTTT
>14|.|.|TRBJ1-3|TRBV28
CASSSGVGGNTIYF
TGTGCCAGCAGTTCGGGAGTCGGTGGAAACACCATATATTTT
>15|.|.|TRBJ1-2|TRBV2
CASSELGQGSSGYTF
TGTGCCAGCAGTGAATTGGGACAAGGTTCTAGCGGCTACACCTTC